The rows below give T cell receptor beta chains drawn from one sample of a study of blood T cell repertoires in COVID-19. Method: immunoSEQ multiplex PCR; TCRdb's copy keeps in-frame clones and lacks some. The sample holds about 160,000 clones, about nine tenths seen once. Sequencing used peripheral blood. These receptors were taken from an older woman who had recovered from COVID-19. The CDR3 runs from the conserved cysteine through the conserved F or W. A D gene is named only where the DNA matches it firmly. Part of the rows lack a size; the others show once, few, many or a class for expanded clones.

few	TRBV7-7	TRBD2	TRBJ2-1	CASSPGLAESSYNEQFF	TGTGCTAGCAGCCCGGGACTAGCGGAAAGCTCCTACAATGAGCAGTTCTTC
NA	TRBV21-1	NA	TRBJ2-5	CASSNRSDRGQETQYF	TGTGCCAGCAGCAACCGATCGGACAGAGGTCAAGAGACCCAGTACTTC
NA	TRBV25-1	NA	TRBJ1-2	CASSDYGGYTF	TGTGCCAGCAGTGATTACGGTGGCTACACCTTC
few	TRBV5-1	TRBD2	TRBJ2-5	CARVPSGGASDEETQYF	TGCGCCAGAGTCCCTAGCGGGGGGGCCTCGGACGAAGAGACCCAGTACTTC
NA	TRBV5-1	NA	TRBJ2-2	CASSSLGELFF	TGCGCCAGCAGCTCCCTAGGGGAGCTGTTTTTT
NA	TRBV3-1/TRBV3-2	NA	TRBJ2-1	CASSLTAGNEQFF	TGTGCCAGCAGTCTCACAGCCGGGAACGAGCAGTTCTTC
NA	TRBV19	NA	TRBJ1-6	CASSRAYGGNSPLHF	TGTGCCAGTAGCCGGGCCTACGGAGGGAATTCACCCCTCCACTTT
NA	TRBV25-1	NA	TRBJ1-3	CASSETRLASTAGNTIYF	TGTGCCAGCAGTGAAACCCGTCTCGCCTCGACAGCTGGAAACACCATATATTTT
NA	TRBV7-2	TRBD1	TRBJ1-4	CASSSRGTGGIRKLFF	TGTGCCAGCAGCTCCCGGGGTACAGGGGGGATCCGGAAACTGTTTTTT
once	TRBV2	TRBD1	TRBJ1-1	CASRAGTATNTEAFF	TGTGCCAGCAGGGCCGGGACAGCAACGAACACTGAAGCTTTCTTT
few	TRBV4-1	NA	TRBJ1-3	CASSQLPSSGNTIYF	TGCGCCAGCAGCCAACTCCCGAGCTCTGGAAACACCATATATTTT
NA	TRBV5-4	TRBD2	TRBJ2-7	CASSLALAESIYEQYF	TGTGCCAGCAGCTTGGCACTAGCGGAGTCTATTTACGAGCAGTACTTC
NA	TRBV28	NA	TRBJ1-5	CASGHQPQHF	TGTGCCAGCGGCCATCAGCCCCAGCATTTT
NA	TRBV27	TRBD1	TRBJ2-7	CASSLRHRGHEQYF	TGTGCCAGCAGTTTAAGGCACAGGGGTCACGAGCAGTACTTC
once	TRBV4-2	NA	TRBJ1-2	CASSQDRGNYGYTF	TGTGCCAGCAGCCAAGATAGAGGTAACTATGGCTACACCTTC
NA	TRBV11-2	NA	TRBJ2-5	CASSSLRTAHTQETQYF	TGTGCCAGCAGCTCACTCCGGACAGCCCATACTCAAGAGACCCAGTACTTC
NA	TRBV5-1	TRBD2	TRBJ2-3	CASSFSGGAADTQYF	TGCGCCAGCAGCTTTAGCGGGGGGGCCGCAGATACGCAGTATTTT
NA	TRBV7-6	TRBD1	TRBJ1-1	CASSSWTGTNTEAFF	TGTGCCAGCAGCTCCTGGACAGGGACGAACACTGAAGCTTTCTTT
once	TRBV5-1	TRBD1	TRBJ2-7	CASSSLTGESYEQYF	TGCGCCAGCAGCTCCTTGACAGGGGAGTCCTACGAGCAGTACTTC
NA	TRBV25-1	TRBD1	TRBJ2-7	CASSDWQGVPSYEQYF	TGTGCCAGCAGTGACTGGCAGGGGGTTCCTTCCTACGAGCAGTACTTC
NA	TRBV11-3	TRBD2	TRBJ2-1	CASSLGSGGPVDEQFF	TGTGCCAGCAGCTTAGGTAGCGGGGGGCCTGTGGATGAGCAGTTCTTC
few	TRBV3-1/TRBV3-2	NA	TRBJ1-6	CASSQLGAQGRSPLHF	TGTGCCAGCAGCCAATTAGGAGCCCAGGGTAGATCACCCCTCCACTTT
NA	TRBV24-1	TRBD1	TRBJ2-1	CATSDSDRVYNEQFF	TGTGCCACCAGTGATTCTGACAGGGTCTACAATGAGCAGTTCTTC
NA	TRBV6-6	NA	TRBJ1-2	CASSYRDYGYTF	TGTGCCAGCAGTTATCGGGACTATGGCTACACCTTC
NA	TRBV3-1/TRBV3-2	NA	TRBJ2-7	CASSQRGTDEQYF	TGTGCCAGCAGCCAAAGAGGAACGGACGAGCAGTACTTC
NA	TRBV5-1	TRBD1	TRBJ1-1	CASSLGTGDYRTEAFF	TGCGCCAGCAGCCTGGGGACAGGAGACTATCGAACTGAAGCTTTCTTT
NA	TRBV6-6	NA	TRBJ1-4	CASKDSLNEKLFF	TGTGCCAGCAAGGACAGCCTAAATGAAAAACTGTTTTTT
NA	TRBV11-2	NA	TRBJ2-2	CASSHPTGELFF	TGTGCCAGCAGCCACCCGACAGGGGAGCTGTTTTTT
NA	TRBV5-1	NA	TRBJ2-1	CASSLGIASRYNEQFF	TGCGCCAGCAGCTTGGGGATAGCGTCAAGGTACAATGAGCAGTTCTTC
NA	TRBV10-2	TRBD2	TRBJ2-2	CATSGDYTGELFF	TGCGCCACCAGCGGGGATTACACCGGGGAGCTGTTTTTT
NA	TRBV6-5	TRBD1	TRBJ2-3	CASSGTRTGRNTQYF	TGTGCCAGCTCCGGTACTAGGACAGGGCGTAATACGCAGTATTTT
NA	TRBV28	NA	TRBJ1-2	CASSRRVTNYGYTF	TGTGCCAGCAGTCGACGGGTTACTAACTATGGCTACACCTTC
once	TRBV3-1/TRBV3-2	NA	TRBJ1-2	CASSQADRTGLYGYTF	TGTGCCAGCAGCCAAGCAGATCGTACAGGGCTCTATGGCTACACCTTC
NA	TRBV5-1	TRBD1	TRBJ1-2	CASSLGTADLYGYTF	TGCGCCAGCAGCCTAGGGACAGCTGACCTCTATGGCTACACCTTC
NA	TRBV3-1/TRBV3-2	TRBD2	TRBJ2-5	CASVPAGGPETQYF	TGTGCCAGCGTCCCAGCGGGGGGGCCCGAGACCCAGTACTTC
NA	TRBV5-1	NA	TRBJ2-5	CASSLEAGPQETQYF	TGCGCCAGCAGCTTGGAGGCAGGGCCGCAAGAGACCCAGTACTTC
once	TRBV4-3	NA	TRBJ1-3	CASSQARQYSGNTIYF	TGCGCCAGCAGCCAGGCAAGACAGTACTCTGGAAACACCATATATTTT
once	TRBV6-1	NA	TRBJ2-3	CASSERGGGQYF	TGTGCCAGCAGTGAAAGGGGGGGTGGGCAGTATTTT
NA	TRBV27	NA	TRBJ2-3	CASSPTDMGLIRTDTQYF	TGTGCCAGCAGTCCAACGGACATGGGTCTTATTCGCACAGATACGCAGTATTTT
once	TRBV28	TRBD1	TRBJ1-2	CASRTLRTGGQGGSPYGYTF	TGTGCCAGCAGGACCCTTAGGACAGGGGGACAGGGTGGCTCCCCCTATGGCTACACCTTC
NA	TRBV9	NA	TRBJ1-3	CASSVTPAKNTIYF	TGTGCCAGCAGCGTAACCCCCGCTAAAAACACCATATATTTT
once	TRBV29-1	TRBD1	TRBJ1-5	CSVAEGGTGDQPQHF	TGCAGCGTTGCCGAGGGGGGGACAGGGGATCAGCCCCAGCATTTT
NA	TRBV2	NA	TRBJ2-7	CATRDWHSYEQYF	TGTGCCACCAGAGACTGGCACTCCTACGAGCAGTACTTC
NA	TRBV7-9	NA	TRBJ2-5	CASSFSTGLETQYF	TGTGCCAGCAGCTTTAGTACGGGTCTGGAGACCCAGTACTTC
NA	TRBV4-1	NA	TRBJ2-3	CASSQEAVREDTQYF	TGCGCCAGCAGCCAAGAAGCGGTACGAGAAGATACGCAGTATTTT
NA	TRBV7-2	TRBD2	TRBJ2-1	CASSPQTSSGLQFF	TGTGCCAGCAGCCCTCAGACTAGCTCAGGTTTGCAGTTCTTC
NA	TRBV4-1	TRBD2	TRBJ2-1	CASSQGLAGARDNEQFF	TGCGCCAGCAGCCAAGGGCTAGCGGGGGCCCGTGACAATGAGCAGTTCTTC
NA	TRBV5-1	NA	TRBJ2-2	CASSLSQALEIGELFF	TGCGCCAGCAGCTTGAGTCAGGCCTTGGAAATCGGGGAGCTGTTTTTT
few	TRBV4-2	TRBD1	TRBJ1-4	CASSQESQGDEKLFF	TGTGCCAGCAGCCAAGAGTCGCAGGGGGATGAAAAACTGTTTTTT
NA	TRBV10-1	NA	TRBJ2-5	CASSDGAGEETQYF	TGCGCCAGCAGTGATGGGGCAGGTGAAGAGACCCAGTACTTC
NA	TRBV3-1/TRBV3-2	TRBD2	TRBJ2-1	CASSQARGGGQFF	TGTGCCAGCAGCCAAGCGCGGGGGGGCGGGCAGTTCTTC
NA	TRBV4-3	NA	TRBJ2-4	CASSQDRAAENIQYF	TGCGCCAGCAGCCAAGACCGAGCGGCCGAAAACATTCAGTACTTC
once	TRBV19	NA	TRBJ2-5	CASSTAGRGVIGETQYF	TGTGCCAGTAGTACTGCCGGGAGAGGGGTCATCGGGGAGACCCAGTACTTC
NA	TRBV5-1	TRBD2	TRBJ2-5	CASSLDAGVETQYF	TGCGCCAGCAGCTTGGACGCGGGGGTGGAGACCCAGTACTTC
NA	TRBV4-3	TRBD2	TRBJ2-1	CASSPSRASGYNEQFF	TGCGCCAGCAGCCCCAGTCGTGCTAGCGGATACAATGAGCAGTTCTTC
NA	TRBV27	TRBD1	TRBJ2-1	CASSLTQGAYNEQFF	TGTGCCAGCAGTTTGACCCAGGGGGCATACAATGAGCAGTTCTTC
NA	TRBV11-3	NA	TRBJ2-1	CASRPPGGNEQFF	TGTGCCAGCAGACCGCCCGGGGGCAATGAGCAGTTCTTC